These T cell receptor beta chains were read from a single sample in a study of blood T cell repertoires in COVID-19. The table came from immunoSEQ multiplex PCR; TCRdb's copy has only in-frame clones and leaves some out. The sample shows 150,000 to 200,000 clones, roughly 86% of them seen only once. Sequencing was done on a sample of peripheral blood. The origin of the receptors is a man aged 70 or older with acute or convalescent COVID-19. CDR3s include the opening cysteine and the closing phenylalanine or tryptophan.

j_call: TRBJ2-2; v_call: TRBV7-3; cdr3_aa: CASSFAFTGELFF
j_call: TRBJ2-3; v_call: TRBV5-1; cdr3_aa: CASSLPAGGSTDTQYF
j_call: TRBJ1-4; v_call: TRBV3-1/TRBV3-2; cdr3_aa: CASSPIATNEKLFF
j_call: TRBJ2-4; v_call: TRBV20-1; cdr3_aa: CSAAGGDIQYF
j_call: TRBJ2-1; v_call: TRBV24-1; cdr3_aa: CATSLTGPSTEQFF
j_call: TRBJ2-1; v_call: TRBV10-2; cdr3_aa: CASSDPSGIWGEQFF
j_call: TRBJ2-7; v_call: TRBV6-6; cdr3_aa: CASSYFGEAYEQYF
j_call: TRBJ1-5; v_call: TRBV28; cdr3_aa: CASITNRALGNQPQHF
j_call: TRBJ1-2; v_call: TRBV27; cdr3_aa: CASRWGQGANYGYTF
j_call: TRBJ1-1; v_call: TRBV29-1; cdr3_aa: CSVEPGGTTEAFF
j_call: TRBJ1-4; v_call: TRBV5-4; cdr3_aa: CASSSSGQGERREKLFF
j_call: TRBJ2-3; v_call: TRBV7-9; cdr3_aa: CASSLVASGGDTQYF
j_call: TRBJ1-4; v_call: TRBV19; cdr3_aa: CASSSPTVGSEKLFF
j_call: TRBJ1-3; v_call: TRBV28; cdr3_aa: CASSPPGGPGNTIYF
j_call: TRBJ2-1; v_call: TRBV15; cdr3_aa: CATSRDSGRMRDEQFF
j_call: TRBJ2-1; v_call: TRBV5-8; cdr3_aa: CASKSLAGWDDEQFF
j_call: TRBJ1-6; v_call: TRBV2; cdr3_aa: CASSATLGAGGSPLHF
j_call: TRBJ1-2; v_call: TRBV7-2; cdr3_aa: CASSRAGTVNYGYTF
j_call: TRBJ2-7; v_call: TRBV6-5; cdr3_aa: CASSYSTGQLVLEQYF